This T cell receptor beta chain was captured in a study of OX40 agonist ivuxolimab in advanced cancers. Study as a whole: An agonistic human IgG2 monoclonal antibody against OX40 (CD134) was given. Patients with hepatocellular carcinoma, melanoma, renal cell or head and neck cancer made up the dose-escalation patients.

Measured with immunoSEQ multiplex PCR; TCRdb has only the in-frame clones, and not every one. Among 55,000 or so clones listed, around 85% were seen once. Germline CDR1 MNHNS, CDR2 SASEGT. The trim removed 7 bases at V and 0 bases at J, leaving 3 bases unmatched. The length of the CDR3 is 14 residues. Notes on this clone: The antigen remains unidentified.

The study's findings and limits: At 0.1 to 3.0 mg/kg and by week 6, CD4+ and CD8+ T cells in the blood had expanded clonally.

The chain uses TRBV6-1 and TRBJ2-7; 10 bases line up with TRBD1. Source: CD4+ or CD8+ T cells sorted from blood, taken in a trial of the OX40 agonist ivuxolimab. This TCR was sampled from an adult with an advanced solid tumor such as melanoma, head and neck, liver or kidney cancer. The CDR3 bases are TGTGCCAGCACCCGGACAGGGGGCTCCTACGAGCAGTACTTC. It is translated as CASTRTGGSYEQYF.